A single sample gave rise to the 9 T cell receptor beta chains below, sequenced in a study of vaccination and CD4 T cells after COVID-19. Their target antigens are unknown. Oncomine TCR Beta short-read sequencing was applied to DNA from cultured CD4+ T cells. TCRdb redid the calling of the PCR reads with MiXCR, one entry per CDR3 protein. The sample yields just under 20,000 distinct CDR3 sequences, around 40% seen once. The treatment here: approximately nine-day PBMC culture with coronavirus spike peptide pools or control peptides (ViraFEST assay). This specimen was CD4+ T cells from blood, cultured in vitro, taken before SARS-CoV-2 vaccination. Source of these receptors: a human donor who received a COVID-19 vaccine.

The chain uses TRBV24-1 and TRBJ2-7, with 9 bases that match TRBD1. The length of the CDR3 is 20 residues. Germline V gene lookup returns CDR1 KGHDR and CDR2 SFDVKD. The V and J ends lost 3 bases and 2 bases, in that order; junction bases with no gene match: 19. The CDR3, as DNA: TGTGCCACCAGTGATCCGTCCCGGGACAGGGAACTAAGAGATCCCTACGAGCAGTACTTC. This sequence encodes CATSDPSRDRELRDPYEQYF.

This clonotype was seen a handful of times. The DNA of the CDR3 is TGTGCCAGCAGCCAGGGGCGCCTTGATGGCTACACCTTC. Translating gives CASSQGRLDGYTF. V usage is TRBV25-1 and J usage is TRBJ1-2, with D tentatively TRBD1 (6 bases). Germline CDR1 and CDR2: MGHDK and SYGVNS. The CDR3 is 13 residues long. The V end was cut by 6 bases, the J end by 6 bases, with 14 bases between.

The chain combines TRBV11-3 with TRBJ2-3, with D perhaps matching TRBD1 (6 bases). V dropped 5 bases and J dropped 6 bases, with 18 bases sitting between them. The V gene's germline CDR1 is SGHNT and CDR2 YENEEA. The CDR3 extends over 15 amino acids. As DNA, the CDR3 is TGTGCCAGCAGCCGGCGGAGAGGGGGAGATGATACGCAGTATTTT. Translated, it gives CASSRRRGGDDTQYF.

This clonotype was observed a few times. The gene calls are TRBV7-8 and TRBJ1-6, with a tentative D call TRBD1 (6 bases). Trimming shortened V by 5 bases and J by 17 bases, and 22 bases separated the two germline ends. CDR1 and CDR2 from the germline V gene are SGHVS and FQNEAQ. The CDR3 consists of 14 residues. Here the CDR3 DNA reads TGTGCCAGCAGCGGTCAGGGGAGCGGGTTAAGGGTCCACTTT. This sequence encodes CASSGQGSGLRVHF.

The chain employs TRBV6-1 and TRBJ2-1, with TRBD1 matching 9 bases. Germline lookup yields CDR1 MNHNS and CDR2 SASEGT. J gave up 8 bases and V 5 bases, and 13 bases lay outside the gene matches. This CDR3 is built from 16 residues. The CDR3 nucleotides are TGTGCCAGCAGTCTTTCCCCGGGACAGGGAAAAGATGAGCAGTTCTTC. It specifies CASSLSPGQGKDEQFF.

J is TRBJ2-6 and V is TRBV7-2, with D unresolved. This CDR3 is 14 amino acids long. Trimming took 5 bases from V and 2 from J, leaving 7 bases between them. CDR1 is SGHTA and CDR2 is FQGNSA in the germline V gene. In nucleotides, the CDR3 is TGTGCCAGCAGCCCGTCCCCTGGGGCCAACGTCCTGACTTTC. This encodes CASSPSPGANVLTF.

V gene TRBV20-1 combines with J gene TRBJ2-7, with 9 positions matching TRBD2. Germline V CDR1 and CDR2: DFQATT, SNEGSKA (reference sequence). Unmatched junction bases numbered 7, after V lost 0 bases and J lost 1 base. The CDR3 covers 16 residues. CDR3 sequence: CSARDGGRGGSYEQYF. CDR3 coding DNA: TGCAGTGCTAGAGATGGTGGGCGGGGGGGGTCCTACGAGCAGTACTTC.

The chain links TRBV19 to TRBJ1-5; 8 nucleotides align to TRBD1. With 7 bases clipped from V and 1 base from J, the junction kept 12 bases outside the gene matches. The length of the CDR3 is 17 residues. Germline CDR1 LNHDA, CDR2 SQIVND (reference sequence). The chain's CDR3 is CASTTQFGQGSNQPQHF. The DNA for the CDR3 is TGTGCCAGTACCACACAATTCGGACAGGGAAGCAATCAGCCCCAGCATTTT.

Within the sample, this clonotype is medium-sized. The V and J genes are TRBV20-1 and TRBJ1-2; D is possibly TRBD1 (5 bases). The germline V gene has CDR1 DFQATT and CDR2 SNEGSKA (reference sequence). V gave up 0 bases and J gave up 4 bases, with 12 bases separating them. This CDR3 region has 14 residues. This CDR3 reads CSARDGQGPYGYTF. In nucleotides, the CDR3 is TGCAGTGCTAGAGATGGGCAGGGCCCCTATGGCTACACCTTC.